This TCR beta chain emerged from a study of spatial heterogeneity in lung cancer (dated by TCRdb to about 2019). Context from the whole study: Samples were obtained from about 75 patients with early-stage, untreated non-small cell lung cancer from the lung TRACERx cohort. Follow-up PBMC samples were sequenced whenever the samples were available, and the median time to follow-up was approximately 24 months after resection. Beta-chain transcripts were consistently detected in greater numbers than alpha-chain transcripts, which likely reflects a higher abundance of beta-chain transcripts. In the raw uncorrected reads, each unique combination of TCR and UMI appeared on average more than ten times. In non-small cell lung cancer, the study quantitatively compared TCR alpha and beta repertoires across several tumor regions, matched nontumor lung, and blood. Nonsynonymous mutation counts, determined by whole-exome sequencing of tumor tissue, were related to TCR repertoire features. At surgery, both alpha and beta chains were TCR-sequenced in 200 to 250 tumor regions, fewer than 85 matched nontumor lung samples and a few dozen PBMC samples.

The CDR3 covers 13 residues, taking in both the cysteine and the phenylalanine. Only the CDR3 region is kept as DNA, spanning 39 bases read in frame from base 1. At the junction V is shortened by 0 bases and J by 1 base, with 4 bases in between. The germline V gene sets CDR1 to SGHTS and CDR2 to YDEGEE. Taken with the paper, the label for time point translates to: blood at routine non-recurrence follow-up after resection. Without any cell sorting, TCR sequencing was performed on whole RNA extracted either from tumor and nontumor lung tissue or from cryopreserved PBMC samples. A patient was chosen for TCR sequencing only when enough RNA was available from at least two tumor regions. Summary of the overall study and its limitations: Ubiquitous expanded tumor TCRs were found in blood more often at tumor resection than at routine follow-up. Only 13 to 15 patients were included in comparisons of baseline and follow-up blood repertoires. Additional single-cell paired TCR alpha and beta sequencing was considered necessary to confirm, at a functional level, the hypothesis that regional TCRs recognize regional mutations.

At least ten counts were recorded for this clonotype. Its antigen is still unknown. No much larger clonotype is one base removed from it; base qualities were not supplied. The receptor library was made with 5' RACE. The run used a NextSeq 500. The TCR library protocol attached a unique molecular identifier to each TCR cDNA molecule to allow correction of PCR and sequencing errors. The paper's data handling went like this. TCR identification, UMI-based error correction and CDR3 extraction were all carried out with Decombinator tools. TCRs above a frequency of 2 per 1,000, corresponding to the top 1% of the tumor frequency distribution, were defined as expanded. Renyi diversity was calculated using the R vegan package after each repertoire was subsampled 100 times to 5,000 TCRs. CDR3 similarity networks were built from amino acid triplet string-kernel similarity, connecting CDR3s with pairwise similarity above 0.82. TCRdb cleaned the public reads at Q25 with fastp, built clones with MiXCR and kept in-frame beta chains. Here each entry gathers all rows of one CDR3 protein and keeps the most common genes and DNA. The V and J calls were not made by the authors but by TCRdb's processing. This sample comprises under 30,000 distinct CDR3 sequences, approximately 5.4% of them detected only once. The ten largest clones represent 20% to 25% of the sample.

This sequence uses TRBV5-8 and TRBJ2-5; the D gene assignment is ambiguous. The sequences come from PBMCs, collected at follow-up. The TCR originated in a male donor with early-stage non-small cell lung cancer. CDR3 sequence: CASSLEAQETQYF. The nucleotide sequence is TGTGCCAGCAGCTTGGAAGCCCAAGAGACCCAGTACTTC.